This TCR beta chain was identified during a study of beta chain features in type 1 diabetes. Overall study context: Across all samples, some 98 million sorted cells were examined.

The whole isolated RNA underwent reverse transcription, so sequencing captured expressed TCRB transcripts. Here immunoSEQ multiplex PCR was the method, and the copy in TCRdb shows in-frame clones only, minus some. The sample holds 150,000 or so clones, about 8.7% seen once. The CDR3 extends over 18 amino acids. Germline loops: CDR1 LNHDA, CDR2 SQIVND (reference sequence). Germline trimming cut 6 bases from V and 4 bases from J; bases unmatched to any gene: 15. This clone was seen only a few times. The chain is built from TRBV19 and TRBJ2-6, with 7 bases that match TRBD1. Sample: central memory CD4+ T cells from blood. The sequence derives from a man younger than 35 in good health. The CDR3 here is CASSPELGTAPGANVLTF. CDR3 nucleotides: TGTGCCAGTAGCCCTGAACTCGGGACAGCCCCGGGGGCCAACGTCCTGACTTTC. Full variable domain (rest looked up from reference TRBV19 and TRBJ2-6): DGGITQSPKYLFRKEGQNVTLSCEQNLNHDAMYWYRQDPGQGLRLIYYSQIVNDFQKGDIAEGYSVSREKKESFPLTVTSAQKNPTAFYLCASSPELGTAPGANVLTFGAGSRLTVL.